Listed here are 15 T cell receptor beta chains from one sample, sequenced in a study of CD8+CD57+ T cells in acquired aplastic anemia. TCR beta VDJ and CDR3 were profiled, and genomic DNA was the template. MiXCR was run by TCRdb on the reads, yielding one entry per CDR3 protein. Of 60,000 to 75,000 distinct CDR3 sequences in the sample, 45% to 70% were seen once. Sequencing was done on a sample of sorted CD4+, CD8+, or CD8+CD57+ T cells (not recorded which) from PBMCs. The receptors were gathered from a human donor in good health, serving as a control.

The rearrangement uses TRBV15 and TRBJ2-7; tentative D call: TRBD2 (6 bases). The V end lost 0 bases, the J end lost 2 bases, and 14 bases lay between the germline ends. The CDR3 loop spans 16 amino acids. CDR1 LNHNV and CDR2 YYDKDF come from the germline V gene (reference sequence). Here the CDR3 DNA reads TGTGCCACCAGCAGAGACTACGCGGAGGGGCCCTACGAGCAGTACTTC. It codes for CATSRDYAEGPYEQYF.

This sequence joins TRBV20-1 and TRBJ2-5; 8 bases fit TRBD2. The CDR3 has 12 amino acids. Looked up from germline, CDR1 is DFQATT and CDR2 is SNEGSKA (reference sequence). Here the CDR3 reads CGPGGEGMTQYF. The DNA for the CDR3 is TGCGGCCCCGGGGGGGAAGGGATGACCCAGTACTTC.

This clonotype was detected many times. The chain carries TRBV6-1 and TRBJ1-6, with no clear D. Deletions cut 7 bases from V and 2 bases from J, with 9 bases between. This CDR3 has 14 residues. Germline V lookup: CDR1 MNHNS, CDR2 SASEGT. The CDR3: CASKGEPYNSPLHF. CDR3 coding DNA: TGTGCCAGCAAGGGAGAACCCTATAATTCACCCCTCCACTTT.

In nucleotides, the CDR3 is TGTGCCAGCAGCGTAAGTAGGGCCTACGATTCACCCCTCCACTTT. Its translation: CASSVSRAYDSPLHF. V gene TRBV2 combines with J gene TRBJ1-6; D unresolved. The germline V gene encodes CDR1 SNHLY and CDR2 FYNNEI. The CDR3 is 15 residues long. The V end was cut by 6 bases, the J end by 8 bases, with 17 bases between.

The table lists this clonotype with a few counts. The chain employs TRBV28 and TRBJ2-7; D not resolved. The CDR3 runs 12 residues. With 5 bases removed from V and 4 bases from J, the gap between germline ends came to 9 bases. CDR1 is MDHEN, CDR2 SYDVKM, per germline. The CDR3 sequence: CASSLGSYEQYF. CDR3 coding DNA: TGTGCCAGCAGTCTCGGTTCGTACGAGCAGTACTTC.

This chain links TRBV7-2 with TRBJ2-5, with TRBD1 matching over 8 bases. The V gene end was trimmed by 5 bases and the J gene end by 5 bases; junction bases not matched to a gene: 10. The CDR3 has 15 residues. Germline-derived CDR1 and CDR2 are SGHTA and FQGNSA. CDR3 loop: CASSLVRGRGETQYF. As DNA, the CDR3 is TGTGCCAGCAGCCTCGTCAGGGGGCGCGGTGAGACCCAGTACTTC.

This clonotype appeared a single time. The chain employs TRBV19 and TRBJ1-5; a weak D match, TRBD1 (6 bases). CDR3 length: 15 amino acids. The germline V gene has CDR1 LNHDA and CDR2 SQIVND (reference sequence). The V and J ends lost 3 bases and 2 bases respectively, with 11 bases between them. The DNA for the CDR3 is TGTGCCAGTAGTATTGAGGGGGTTGGCAATCAGCCCCAGCATTTT. Translated, it gives CASSIEGVGNQPQHF. The full variable domain, completed using reference TRBV19 and TRBJ1-5, is DGGITQSPKYLFRKEGQNVTLSCEQNLNHDAMYWYRQDPGQGLRLIYYSQIVNDFQKGDIAEGYSVSREKKESFPLTVTSAQKNPTAFYLCASSIEGVGNQPQHFGDGTRLSIL.

This clonotype was seen many times. The J gene is TRBJ1-2, the V gene TRBV24-1, with D unclear. The V end lost 2 bases, the J end lost 2 bases, and 8 bases lay between the germline ends. The CDR3 is 14 amino acids. Germline loops: CDR1 KGHDR, CDR2 SFDVKD. Written as DNA, the CDR3 is TGTGCCACCAGTGATTCTCCCGGGAACTATGGCTACACCTTC. Its translation is CATSDSPGNYGYTF.

The chain combines TRBV19 with TRBJ2-5, with D perhaps assigned TRBD1 or TRBD2 (7 bases each). Germline CDR1 LNHDA, CDR2 SQIVND (reference sequence). The germline V and J ends were trimmed by 3 bases and 4 bases, with 15 bases remaining between them. This CDR3 has 15 residues. CDR3 loop: CASSIDREGAETQYF. The CDR3 region has the DNA TGTGCCAGTAGTATCGACAGGGAGGGGGCAGAGACCCAGTACTTC.

This clonotype was seen ten or more times. This chain connects TRBV4-2 to TRBJ1-5; no clear D. The CDR3 extends over 15 amino acids. Germline values: CDR1 LGHNA, CDR2 YNFKEQ. V dropped 1 base and J dropped 2 bases, with 9 bases sitting between them. In DNA form, the CDR3 reads TGTGCCAGCAGCCAAGCCGTCGGGGGCAATCAGCCCCAGCATTTT. Translation gives CASSQAVGGNQPQHF.

This clonotype was counted ten times or more. The chain links TRBV6-1 to TRBJ1-2; D is ambiguous. Trimming removed 6 bases from V and 4 bases from J, with 9 bases in between. The germline CDR1 and CDR2 sequences are MNHNS and SASEGT. The CDR3 has 12 residues. The CDR3 nucleotides are TGTGCCAGCAGGGTCCTGGGCTATGGCTACACCTTC. The encoded protein is CASRVLGYGYTF.

This clonotype was found many times. The chain is built from TRBV7-6 and TRBJ2-3; D could derive from TRBD1 or TRBD2 (5 bases each). Germline values: CDR1 SGHVS, CDR2 FNYEAQ. Trimming cost V 1 base and J 2 bases, with 10 bases left between them. This CDR3 comprises 15 residues. The CDR3 loop is CASSLGDVVTDTQYF. The CDR3 DNA reads as TGTGCCAGCAGCTTAGGGGACGTGGTCACAGATACGCAGTATTTT.

The chain combines TRBV2 with TRBJ1-5, with a tentative D call TRBD1 (5 bases). Trimming cost V 11 bases and J 0 bases, with 11 bases left between them. There are 13 residues in the CDR3. Germline V gene lookup returns CDR1 SNHLY and CDR2 FYNNEI. The CDR3 nucleotides are TGTGCCCGGGGGTTTTCTAGCAATCAGCCCCAGCATTTT. Amino acids: CARGFSSNQPQHF.

This clonotype ranks as medium-sized. V and J are TRBV2 and TRBJ2-6; 7 positions agree with TRBD1. The V and J ends lost 6 bases and 4 bases, in that order; junction bases with no gene match: 3. The germline CDR1 and CDR2 sequences are SNHLY and FYNNEI. The CDR3 consists of 14 residues. CDR3 nucleotides: TGTGCCAGCAGACAGGGGTCCGGGGCCAACGTCCTGACTTTC. Translating gives CASRQGSGANVLTF. Full variable domain (rest looked up from reference TRBV2 and TRBJ2-6): EPEVTQTPSHQVTQMGQEVILRCVPISNHLYFYWYRQILGQKVEFLVSFYNNEISEKSEIFDDQFSVERPDGSNFTLKIRSTKLEDSAMYFCASRQGSGANVLTFGAGSRLTVL.

The table lists this clonotype with many counts. The chain employs TRBV28 and TRBJ1-5; 7 bases align to TRBD1. The germline gives CDR1 MDHEN, CDR2 SYDVKM. The V and J ends lost 5 bases and 1 base, in that order; junction bases with no gene match: 8. The CDR3 totals 16 residues. DNA of the CDR3: TGTGCCAGCAGTGCTCCGGGACAGCTAAGCAATCAGCCCCAGCATTTT. Translating gives CASSAPGQLSNQPQHF.